This is a list of T cell receptor beta chains from one sample in a study of beta chain features in type 1 diabetes. Profiled with immunoSEQ multiplex PCR; TCRdb holds only in-frame clones, not every one. This table holds about 180,000 clones, about an eighth found once. Sequenced input: central memory CD4+ T cells from blood. All receptors come from a woman between 18 and 29 years old in good health. Each CDR3 is given with its conserved first and last residue. The D gene is left open where the match is weak. For some rows the clone size is stated as once, few or many, or as a class when expanded; others skip it.

few TRBJ2-3 . TRBV5-1 18 TGCGCCAGCAGCTTGGCCACGGGCCCTGCCTTGGGGCCAGATACGCAGTATTTT CASSLATGPALGPDTQYF
few TRBJ1-5 TRBD1 TRBV5-4 17 TGTGCCAGCAGCGATCGGACAGGGGGCTTGAGCAATCAGCCCCAGCATTTT CASSDRTGGLSNQPQHF
few TRBJ2-7 TRBD2 TRBV4-3 16 TGCGCCAGCAGCCAAGATCGGGCTAGCGGGGCCTACGAGCAGTACTTC CASSQDRASGAYEQYF
. TRBJ2-1 TRBD2 TRBV7-6 15 TGTGCCAGCAGCTTTAGGCTAGCGGGGTACAATGAGCAGTTCTTC CASSFRLAGYNEQFF
. TRBJ1-1 . TRBV30 15 TGTGCCTGGAGTGTACGAGGATTCGGCGACACTGAAGCTTTCTTT CAWSVRGFGDTEAFF
few TRBJ2-1 TRBD2 TRBV2 16 TGTGCCAGCACCCCCAGGGCTAGCGGGAGTGGGAATGAGCAGTTCTTC CASTPRASGSGNEQFF
many TRBJ1-5 . TRBV7-6 15 TGTGCCAGCAGCCCTGACGTGGGCAGCAATCAGCCCCAGCATTTT CASSPDVGSNQPQHF
few TRBJ2-7 . TRBV5-1 14 TGCGCCAGCAGCATACAGGGGGGGACCTACGAGCAGTACTTC CASSIQGGTYEQYF
. TRBJ2-7 . TRBV29-1 15 TGCAGCGTTGAGGGTAGGGCTGGGAGCTCCTACGAGCAGTACTTC CSVEGRAGSSYEQYF
few TRBJ2-1 . TRBV27 16 TGTGCCAGCAGACGAGGGCGAGACTCGGGCTACAATGAGCAGTTCTTC CASRRGRDSGYNEQFF
. TRBJ2-1 TRBD1 TRBV11-2 12 TGTGCCAGCAGCCTTGACAGGGCCCTCCAGTTCTTC CASSLDRALQFF
. TRBJ2-1 TRBD1 TRBV29-1 15 TGCAGCGTTGAACCGGACAGGGGCGCATACAATGAGCAGTTCTTC CSVEPDRGAYNEQFF
. TRBJ2-5 TRBD2 TRBV5-6 13 TGTGCCAGCAGCTTACTAGCGTCGGAGACCCAGTACTTC CASSLLASETQYF
. TRBJ2-3 . TRBV5-4 12 TGTGCCAGCAGCTTTACAGAAGATACGCAGTATTTT CASSFTEDTQYF
. TRBJ2-3 . TRBV4-1 14 TGCGCCAGCAGCCAAGACGGACTTCAGGATACGCAGTATTTT CASSQDGLQDTQYF
. TRBJ2-7 TRBD1 TRBV4-3 15 TGCGCCAGCAGCCTTCAGGGGGCGCTCATCTACGAGCAGTACTTC CASSLQGALIYEQYF